These T cell receptor beta chains were read from a single sample in a study of cytomegalovirus exposure and HLA in healthy donors. Method: immunoSEQ multiplex PCR; TCRdb's copy keeps in-frame clones and lacks some. In the table there are 100,000 to 150,000 clones, 83% of which are singletons. Input material: PBMCs. The receptors originated from a girl aged 2 to 10 in good health and CMV-seronegative. Both conserved end residues are part of each CDR3. Size values are once, few and many counts, or a class for expanded clones, and some rows have none.

>TRBJ1-6|TRBV6-6|-
CASSYRDRNSPLHF
>TRBJ1-2|TRBV4-2|-
CASSQAGGVGYGYTF
>TRBJ2-3|TRBV7-8|-
CASSALTGGVTDTQYF
>TRBJ1-2|TRBV25-1|-
CASRTGGSYGYTF
>TRBJ2-3|TRBV11-3|-
CASSRAGERTQYF
>TRBJ1-4|TRBV7-9|-
CASSSQGTTNEKLFF
>TRBJ1-1|TRBV30|once
CAWTLIQGAVGTEAFF
>TRBJ2-7|TRBV29-1|-
CSVAGLAGKGPSEQYF
>TRBJ2-5|TRBV25-1|-
CASSVHRGGETQYF
>TRBJ1-5|TRBV18|-
CASSPPGGLEPQHF
>TRBJ1-1|TRBV6-5|-
CASSYSLNTEAFF
>TRBJ2-7|TRBV5-4|-
CASSSTGEAERAVSYEQYF
>TRBJ2-3|TRBV7-3|-
CASSSGLGLGTQYF
>TRBJ2-7|TRBV7-8|once
CASSLELGTGLYEQYF
>TRBJ1-1|TRBV6-1|-
CASSDRSEVQAFF
>TRBJ1-1|TRBV4-1|-
CASSQAGQLNTEAFF
>TRBJ2-7|TRBV30|-
CAWSRPGQGFYEQYF
>TRBJ1-5|TRBV7-9|-
CASSSTGIGSEQPQHF
>TRBJ1-1|TRBV4-1|-
CASSPEGGKTEAFF
>TRBJ1-1|TRBV19|-
CASTAGGLSTEAFF
>TRBJ1-5|TRBV12-5|-
CASGPGTVNDQPQHF
>TRBJ1-3|TRBV25-1|-
CASSDRAGGSGNTIYF
>TRBJ1-6|TRBV15|few
CATSRDGGGDSPLHF
>TRBJ2-1|TRBV6-1|-
CASSLAGGPYNEQFF
>TRBJ1-1|TRBV23-1|-
CASSGLEAFF
>TRBJ1-2|TRBV5-1|-
CASSLDRDYGYTF
>TRBJ2-1|TRBV1|-
CTSSHPSCRLAGKRSYNEQFF
>TRBJ1-6|TRBV27|-
CASSPVPRGGNSPLHF
>TRBJ2-5|TRBV6-6|-
CASSDTQGAQETQYF
>TRBJ2-2|TRBV15|-
CATSTLDRASGELFF
>TRBJ2-5|TRBV2|-
CAMREQKETQYF
>TRBJ1-6|TRBV6-5|once
CASRWAPQNNSPLHF
>TRBJ1-1|TRBV7-9|-
CASSFGRDFTEAFF
>TRBJ2-1|TRBV11-2|-
CASVGASRYNEQFF
>TRBJ2-1|TRBV7-3|-
CASSRQTGGSYNEQFF
>TRBJ1-4|TRBV19|once
CASGSGTVTEKLFF
>TRBJ2-5|TRBV29-1|-
CSVDGSGSRETQYF
>TRBJ1-1|TRBV5-6|-
CASSQMTGGKGNTEAFF
>TRBJ2-1|TRBV28|-
CASSPPRPGVQGFF
>TRBJ2-5|TRBV5-1|-
CASSLGTSGGHQETQYF
>TRBJ2-2|TRBV30|-
CAWSEYYGTSGIWTGELFF
>TRBJ1-1|TRBV2|few
CASRNRGGWDEAFF
>TRBJ2-7|TRBV6-1|-
CASSENRDRVGITYEQYF
>TRBJ2-7|TRBV7-2|-
CASNLRTAPYEQYF
>TRBJ2-4|TRBV25-1|-
CASSESEGAVAKNIQYF
>TRBJ2-1|TRBV7-9|-
CASSALDGGVNEQFF
>TRBJ1-4|TRBV6-1|-
CASSEAPLSRKGEKLFF
>TRBJ2-1|TRBV5-1|-
CASSLLGSSYNEQFF
>-|TRBV5-1|-
CASSKTSGRVEQYF
>TRBJ2-7|TRBV7-2|-
CASSLMGPGEGQYF
>TRBJ2-7|TRBV27|-
CASSFSAGGPYEQYF